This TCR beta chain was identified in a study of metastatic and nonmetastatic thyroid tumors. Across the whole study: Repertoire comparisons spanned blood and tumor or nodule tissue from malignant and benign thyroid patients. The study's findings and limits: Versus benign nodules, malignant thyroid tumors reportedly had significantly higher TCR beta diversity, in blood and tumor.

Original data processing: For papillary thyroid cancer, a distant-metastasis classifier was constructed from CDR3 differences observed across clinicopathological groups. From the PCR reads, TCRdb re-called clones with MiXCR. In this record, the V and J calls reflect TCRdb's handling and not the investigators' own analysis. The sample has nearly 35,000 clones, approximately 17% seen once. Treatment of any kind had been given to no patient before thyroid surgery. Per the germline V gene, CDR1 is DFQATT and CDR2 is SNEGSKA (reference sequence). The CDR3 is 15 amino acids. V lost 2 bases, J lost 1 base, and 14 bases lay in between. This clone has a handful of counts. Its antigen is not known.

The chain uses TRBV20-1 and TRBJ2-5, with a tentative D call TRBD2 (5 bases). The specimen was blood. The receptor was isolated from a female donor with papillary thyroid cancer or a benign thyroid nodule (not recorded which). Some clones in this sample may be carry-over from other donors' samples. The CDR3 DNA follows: TGCAGTGCTAGAACTCTAGGACTCCCCCAAGAGACCCAGTACTTC. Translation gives CSARTLGLPQETQYF.